The rows below give T cell receptor beta chains drawn from one sample of a study of beta chain features in type 1 diabetes. Only in-frame clones appear in the TCRdb table, and some are missing; sequencing was by immunoSEQ multiplex PCR. The sample holds 860,000 or so clones, 15% to 20% seen once. Source material: naive CD4+ T cells from blood. All receptors derive from a young woman in good health. CDR3s include the opening cysteine and the closing phenylalanine or tryptophan. Fields, in order: D gene, J gene, clone size, V gene, CDR3 DNA, CDR3 protein. A D gene is named only where the DNA matches it firmly. Size is omitted from some rows. Given values are once, few, many or a class for expanded clones.

d_gene: TRBD2
j_gene: TRBJ2-1
abundance: NA
v_gene: TRBV9
CDR3nt: TGTGCCAGCAGCGGAACTAGCGGGACCTACAATGAGCAGTTCTTC
CDR3aa: CASSGTSGTYNEQFF

d_gene: NA
j_gene: TRBJ2-3
abundance: NA
v_gene: TRBV10-3
CDR3nt: TGTGCCATCAGTGAGAGGCTAGATACGCAGTATTTT
CDR3aa: CAISERLDTQYF

d_gene: TRBD1
j_gene: TRBJ2-4
abundance: NA
v_gene: TRBV10-3
CDR3nt: TGTGCCATCAGTCCAGCCGGGGTGGCAGGGGGCTACAAAAACATTCAGTACTTC
CDR3aa: CAISPAGVAGGYKNIQYF

d_gene: TRBD2
j_gene: TRBJ2-7
abundance: NA
v_gene: TRBV7-2
CDR3nt: TGTGCCAGCAGCTTAGTAGCTAGCGGGGCCCTCTACGAGCAGTACTTC
CDR3aa: CASSLVASGALYEQYF

d_gene: TRBD2
j_gene: TRBJ2-3
abundance: NA
v_gene: TRBV6-1
CDR3nt: TGTGCCAGCACCCCGACTAGTAGCGGGGGCGATACGCAGTATTTT
CDR3aa: CASTPTSSGGDTQYF

d_gene: NA
j_gene: TRBJ1-1
abundance: few
v_gene: TRBV5-4
CDR3nt: TGTGCCAGCAGCATTGACAGGAACACTGAAGCTTTCTTT
CDR3aa: CASSIDRNTEAFF

d_gene: NA
j_gene: TRBJ2-7
abundance: NA
v_gene: TRBV2
CDR3nt: TGTGCCAGCATGGGGTCGTGGCGGAACTACGAGCAGTACTTC
CDR3aa: CASMGSWRNYEQYF

d_gene: TRBD2
j_gene: TRBJ2-5
abundance: few
v_gene: TRBV6-5
CDR3nt: TGTGCCAGCAGGCGGGAGTGGGGACCTCAAGAGACCCAGTACTTC
CDR3aa: CASRREWGPQETQYF

d_gene: NA
j_gene: TRBJ2-5
abundance: NA
v_gene: TRBV7-9
CDR3nt: TGTGCCAGCAGCTTAACGTGGGAGACCCAGTACTTC
CDR3aa: CASSLTWETQYF

d_gene: TRBD1
j_gene: TRBJ2-5
abundance: NA
v_gene: TRBV4-3
CDR3nt: TGCGCCAGCAGCCGCGGCGGGGGACAGGGATGGGGTCAAGAGACCCAGTACTTC
CDR3aa: CASSRGGGQGWGQETQYF

d_gene: TRBD1
j_gene: TRBJ1-2
abundance: few
v_gene: TRBV7-2
CDR3nt: TGTGCCAGCAGCTTAGCGTTTGGGGGACAGAACTATGGCTACACCTTC
CDR3aa: CASSLAFGGQNYGYTF

d_gene: TRBD1
j_gene: TRBJ1-3
abundance: few
v_gene: TRBV15
CDR3nt: TGTGCCACCAGCAGGGACGGGACAGATGGAAACACCATATATTTT
CDR3aa: CATSRDGTDGNTIYF

d_gene: NA
j_gene: TRBJ2-5
abundance: NA
v_gene: TRBV5-6
CDR3nt: TGTGCCAGCAGTCTGAGCGGACAAGAGACCCAGTACTTC
CDR3aa: CASSLSGQETQYF

d_gene: NA
j_gene: TRBJ2-5
abundance: NA
v_gene: TRBV11-2
CDR3nt: TGTGCCAGCAGCTTCGGTAGAGGGGAGACCCAGTACTTC
CDR3aa: CASSFGRGETQYF

d_gene: NA
j_gene: TRBJ1-5
abundance: few
v_gene: TRBV2
CDR3nt: TGTGCCAGCCGTACTGAGGGATCGCCCCAGCATTTT
CDR3aa: CASRTEGSPQHF

d_gene: NA
j_gene: TRBJ1-2
abundance: NA
v_gene: TRBV7-2
CDR3nt: TGTGCCAGCAGTAGACAGCCGAGACAGGAATATGGCTACACCTTC
CDR3aa: CASSRQPRQEYGYTF

d_gene: NA
j_gene: TRBJ1-1
abundance: NA
v_gene: TRBV2
CDR3nt: TGTGCCAGCAGTGAACGGGGGGCGAGCACTGAAGCTTTCTTT
CDR3aa: CASSERGASTEAFF

d_gene: NA
j_gene: TRBJ1-2
abundance: few
v_gene: TRBV7-9
CDR3nt: TGTGCCAGCAGCTCACCCCCCACGGGCTATGGCTACACCTTC
CDR3aa: CASSSPPTGYGYTF

d_gene: NA
j_gene: TRBJ2-5
abundance: few
v_gene: TRBV7-9
CDR3nt: TGTGCCAGCAGCTTAGTGTCCCTAGCCCAAGAGACCCAGTACTTC
CDR3aa: CASSLVSLAQETQYF

d_gene: TRBD2
j_gene: TRBJ2-1
abundance: NA
v_gene: TRBV28
CDR3nt: TGTGCCAGCAGTGCGGGACTAGCGGGAGGATCCAATGAGCAGTTCTTC
CDR3aa: CASSAGLAGGSNEQFF

d_gene: NA
j_gene: TRBJ2-1
abundance: few
v_gene: TRBV27
CDR3nt: TGTGCCAGCAGTAGCGGGCCCCCCTACAATGAGCAGTTCTTC
CDR3aa: CASSSGPPYNEQFF

d_gene: NA
j_gene: TRBJ2-1
abundance: few
v_gene: TRBV7-2
CDR3nt: TGTGCCAGCAGTGAACCAGGTCCCTCCTACAATGAGCAGTTCTTC
CDR3aa: CASSEPGPSYNEQFF

d_gene: TRBD1
j_gene: TRBJ2-3
abundance: few
v_gene: TRBV9
CDR3nt: TGTGCCAGCAGCGTAGAGGGACAGGCTACCTATACGCAGTATTTT
CDR3aa: CASSVEGQATYTQYF

d_gene: TRBD2
j_gene: TRBJ2-7
abundance: few
v_gene: TRBV9
CDR3nt: TGTGCCAGCAGCGTAGAGGCGGGACTAGCGGGAGGCCTCTACGAGCAGTACTTC
CDR3aa: CASSVEAGLAGGLYEQYF

d_gene: TRBD2
j_gene: TRBJ2-1
abundance: NA
v_gene: TRBV27
CDR3nt: TGTGCCAGCAGCCTTACTAGCGGAAAGTACAATGAGCAGTTCTTC
CDR3aa: CASSLTSGKYNEQFF

d_gene: TRBD1
j_gene: TRBJ1-1
abundance: NA
v_gene: TRBV15
CDR3nt: TGTGCCACAAATAAGGGACAGGGGAACACTGAAGCTTTCTTT
CDR3aa: CATNKGQGNTEAFF

d_gene: TRBD1
j_gene: TRBJ1-2
abundance: NA
v_gene: TRBV6-5
CDR3nt: TGTGCCAGCAGCCTCCGGGGACAGAGCTATGGCTACACCTTC
CDR3aa: CASSLRGQSYGYTF

d_gene: NA
j_gene: TRBJ2-1
abundance: few
v_gene: TRBV7-9
CDR3nt: TGTGCCAGCAGCTTTGGGGGTGGCAATGAGCAGTTCTTC
CDR3aa: CASSFGGGNEQFF

d_gene: TRBD2
j_gene: TRBJ2-2
abundance: NA
v_gene: TRBV4-1
CDR3nt: TGCGCCAGCAGCCAAGTTGCCGGGAGGGCGGACACCGGGGAGCTGTTTTTT
CDR3aa: CASSQVAGRADTGELFF

d_gene: TRBD1
j_gene: TRBJ1-1
abundance: NA
v_gene: TRBV7-9
CDR3nt: TGTGCCAGCAGCCCCGAAGGACAGGGTCTAGATGAAGCTTTCTTT
CDR3aa: CASSPEGQGLDEAFF

d_gene: NA
j_gene: TRBJ2-5
abundance: NA
v_gene: TRBV7-9
CDR3nt: TGTGCCAGCAGCTTAAGGCAGGGGACGGAGACCCAGTACTTC
CDR3aa: CASSLRQGTETQYF

d_gene: TRBD2
j_gene: TRBJ2-1
abundance: few
v_gene: TRBV5-1
CDR3nt: TGCGCCAGCAGCTTGGGACTAGCACAGGAGCAGTTCTTC
CDR3aa: CASSLGLAQEQFF

d_gene: TRBD1
j_gene: TRBJ1-2
abundance: NA
v_gene: TRBV6-6
CDR3nt: TGTGCCAGCAGAGGACAGGGTTTTCATGGCTACACCTTC
CDR3aa: CASRGQGFHGYTF

d_gene: NA
j_gene: TRBJ1-5
abundance: few
v_gene: TRBV18
CDR3nt: TGTGCCAGCTCACCACAGGGAGGTCCCAATCAGCCCCAGCATTTT
CDR3aa: CASSPQGGPNQPQHF

d_gene: NA
j_gene: TRBJ1-5
abundance: NA
v_gene: TRBV10-3
CDR3nt: TGTGCCATCAGTGAGTCGTTACAGTTCGGATTTCAGCCCCAGCATTTT
CDR3aa: CAISESLQFGFQPQHF

d_gene: TRBD2
j_gene: TRBJ2-7
abundance: NA
v_gene: TRBV7-9
CDR3nt: TGTGCCAGCAGCCAAGGGCTAGCGGGGAAGGAGTACGAGCAGTACTTC
CDR3aa: CASSQGLAGKEYEQYF

d_gene: NA
j_gene: TRBJ1-1
abundance: few
v_gene: TRBV19
CDR3nt: TGTGCCAGTAGTCCACGTTCGAAGAACACTGAAGCTTTCTTT
CDR3aa: CASSPRSKNTEAFF

d_gene: NA
j_gene: TRBJ1-1
abundance: NA
v_gene: TRBV7-9
CDR3nt: TGTGCCAGCAACGGACAGATCAACACTGAAGCTTTCTTT
CDR3aa: CASNGQINTEAFF

d_gene: NA
j_gene: TRBJ2-2
abundance: NA
v_gene: TRBV7-2
CDR3nt: TGTGCCAGCCGAACTACAGGGAACACCGGGGAGCTGTTTTTT
CDR3aa: CASRTTGNTGELFF

d_gene: TRBD2
j_gene: TRBJ2-5
abundance: NA
v_gene: TRBV29-1
CDR3nt: TGCAGCGTCCTGTATACAACTAGCGGGAGGGTGGTCGAGACCCAGTACTTC
CDR3aa: CSVLYTTSGRVVETQYF

d_gene: NA
j_gene: TRBJ2-2
abundance: few
v_gene: TRBV27
CDR3nt: TGTGCCAGCAGTTTATTGGGCAGCGGGGAGCTGTTTTTT
CDR3aa: CASSLLGSGELFF

d_gene: NA
j_gene: TRBJ2-7
abundance: many
v_gene: TRBV7-9
CDR3nt: TGTGCCAGCAGCGCCTCCTACGAGCAGTACTTC
CDR3aa: CASSASYEQYF

d_gene: NA
j_gene: TRBJ2-1
abundance: NA
v_gene: TRBV7-9
CDR3nt: TGTGCCAGCAGCTTTAATCTTGGGGAGCAGTTCTTC
CDR3aa: CASSFNLGEQFF

d_gene: TRBD1
j_gene: TRBJ2-5
abundance: NA
v_gene: TRBV2
CDR3nt: TGTGCCAGCAGTGATGGGGACAGTGGGATGGAGGAGACCCAGTACTTC
CDR3aa: CASSDGDSGMEETQYF

d_gene: NA
j_gene: TRBJ2-7
abundance: NA
v_gene: TRBV6-6
CDR3nt: TGTGCCAGCAGTTTGAGCGGCAGCTCCTACGAGCAGTACTTC
CDR3aa: CASSLSGSSYEQYF

d_gene: NA
j_gene: TRBJ2-5
abundance: NA
v_gene: TRBV4-2
CDR3nt: TGTGCCAGCAGCCAAGGCATGGGAGGAAGGTTGGAGACCCAGTACTTC
CDR3aa: CASSQGMGGRLETQYF

d_gene: NA
j_gene: TRBJ1-2
abundance: NA
v_gene: TRBV4-3
CDR3nt: TGCGCCAGCAGCCAAGGCCCAGGGACGGACTATGGCTACACCTTC
CDR3aa: CASSQGPGTDYGYTF

d_gene: NA
j_gene: TRBJ1-2
abundance: NA
v_gene: TRBV2
CDR3nt: TGTGCCAGCAGTGGTTCCAGGAAAACGATGGAGGGCTACACCTTC
CDR3aa: CASSGSRKTMEGYTF

d_gene: NA
j_gene: TRBJ1-2
abundance: NA
v_gene: TRBV28
CDR3nt: TGTGCCAGCAGCGGGGAGAGCTACACCTTC
CDR3aa: CASSGESYTF

d_gene: NA
j_gene: TRBJ2-3
abundance: NA
v_gene: TRBV29-1
CDR3nt: TGCAGCGGTGGCGGGCGAACAGATACGCAGTATTTT
CDR3aa: CSGGGRTDTQYF

d_gene: NA
j_gene: TRBJ1-5
abundance: few
v_gene: TRBV25-1
CDR3nt: TGTGCCAGCAGTGATTACAGGTCCGATCAGCCCCAGCATTTT
CDR3aa: CASSDYRSDQPQHF

d_gene: TRBD2
j_gene: TRBJ2-5
abundance: NA
v_gene: TRBV9
CDR3nt: TGTGCCAGCAGAGAAAACCCTAGCGGACCTACTAGCGGGGTTGACCAAGAGACCCAGTACTTC
CDR3aa: CASRENPSGPTSGVDQETQYF

d_gene: TRBD2
j_gene: TRBJ2-3
abundance: NA
v_gene: TRBV7-2
CDR3nt: TGTGCCAGCAGCCGCCAAGCGGGAGAGTCAGATACGCAGTATTTT
CDR3aa: CASSRQAGESDTQYF

d_gene: TRBD1
j_gene: TRBJ1-5
abundance: NA
v_gene: TRBV18
CDR3nt: TGTGCCAGCTCACCCCAGGGGGGGGGCAATCAGCCCCAGCATTTT
CDR3aa: CASSPQGGGNQPQHF